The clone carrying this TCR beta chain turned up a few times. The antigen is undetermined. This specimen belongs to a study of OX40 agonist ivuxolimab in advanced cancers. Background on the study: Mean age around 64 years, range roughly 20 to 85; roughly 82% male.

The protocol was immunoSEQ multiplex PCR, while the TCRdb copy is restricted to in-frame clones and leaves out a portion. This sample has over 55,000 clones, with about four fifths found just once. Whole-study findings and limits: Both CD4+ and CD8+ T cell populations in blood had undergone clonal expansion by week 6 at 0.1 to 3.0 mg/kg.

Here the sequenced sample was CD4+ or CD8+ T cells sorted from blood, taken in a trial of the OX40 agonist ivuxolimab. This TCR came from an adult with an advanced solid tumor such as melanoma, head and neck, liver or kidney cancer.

The DNA for the CDR3 is TGTGCCACCAGCATAGGCCCGCCCGATACGCAGTATTTT. Protein sequence: CATSIGPPDTQYF. This rearrangement joins TRBV15 to TRBJ2-3; no reliable D call. CDR1 and CDR2 (germline): LNHNV, YYDKDF (reference sequence). V was clipped by 4 bases and J by 6 bases, with 11 bases between them. CDR3 length equals 13 residues.